These T cell receptor beta chains were read from a single sample in a study of read filtering for tumor transcriptome and immune sequencing. Via MiXCR, TCRdb re-called the reads, giving one row per CDR3 protein. Of some 41,000 distinct CDR3 sequences in the sample, around an eighth were seen once. Sequencing used a population of CD138-negative cells sorted from bone marrow. The source of these receptors is a donor aged 40 or older with multiple myeloma. The CDR3 runs from the conserved cysteine through the conserved F or W. Each record gives: clone size, V gene, J gene, D gene, CDR3 protein, CDR3 DNA. A D gene is named only where the DNA matches it firmly. Size tells how often a clone was seen (once, few, many) or the class of an expanded clone, and some rows leave it out.

many	TRBV27	TRBJ2-1	TRBD1	CASSPRDSPRDEQFF	TGTGCCAGCAGTCCTAGGGACAGCCCGAGGGATGAGCAGTTCTTC
many	TRBV7-6	TRBJ2-3	TRBD2	CASSSSGLVSDTQYF	TGTGCCAGCAGCTCCTCGGGACTAGTCTCAGATACGCAGTATTTT
few	TRBV24-1	TRBJ1-5	TRBD1	CATSEGTGNNQPQHF	TGTGCCACCAGTGAGGGGACAGGGAACAATCAGCCCCAGCATTTT
.	TRBV30	TRBJ2-1	.	CAWRGRSSYNEQFF	TGCGCCTGGAGAGGTCGGAGCTCCTACAATGAGCAGTTCTTC
.	TRBV24-1	TRBJ2-7	.	CATSFAYEQYF	TGTGCCACCAGTTTTGCCTACGAGCAGTACTTC
many	TRBV6-5	TRBJ1-1	.	CASSYRQEGSEAFF	TGTGCCAGCAGTTACCGACAGGAGGGCAGTGAAGCTTTCTTT
.	TRBV4-2	TRBJ1-5	.	CASSQDTVDQPQHF	TGTGCCAGCAGCCAAGATACAGTAGATCAGCCCCAGCATTTT
many	TRBV5-6	TRBJ1-5	.	CASSLGQRNQPQHF	TGTGCCAGCAGCTTGGGACAGCGCAATCAGCCCCAGCATTTT
many	TRBV20-1	TRBJ1-5	.	CSAHPGRVVQPQHF	TGCAGTGCTCACCCTGGCAGGGTCGTTCAGCCCCAGCATTTT
many	TRBV30	TRBJ2-1	.	CAWSDGAYNEQFF	TGTGCCTGGAGTGATGGGGCTTACAATGAGCAGTTCTTC
many	TRBV4-1	TRBJ1-3	.	CASSPRGAGNTIYF	TGCGCCAGCAGCCCCCGGGGGGCCGGAAACACCATATATTTT
many	TRBV4-2	TRBJ2-3	TRBD2	CASSQLHRGSGTTDTQYF	TGTGCCAGCAGCCAACTCCACCGGGGTAGCGGGACTACAGATACGCAGTATTTT
many	TRBV6-1	TRBJ1-5	TRBD1	CASSEIRGRDQPQHF	TGTGCCAGCAGTGAGATCAGGGGGCGGGATCAGCCCCAGCATTTT
many	TRBV5-5	TRBJ2-1	.	CASSLTANSYNEQFF	TGTGCCAGCAGCTTAACAGCGAACTCCTACAATGAGCAGTTCTTC
.	TRBV7-2	TRBJ2-7	.	CASSPVGAVSYEQYF	TGTGCCAGCAGCCCGGTCGGGGCGGTCTCCTACGAGCAGTACTTC
many	TRBV7-2	TRBJ2-1	TRBD1	CASSPQGAYNEQFF	TGTGCCAGCAGCCCACAGGGGGCATACAATGAGCAGTTCTTC
.	TRBV9	TRBJ2-1	.	CAGSVGAGLSSEQFF	TGTGCCGGCAGCGTAGGAGCGGGCTTGAGTTCTGAGCAGTTCTTC
many	TRBV11-2	TRBJ2-5	TRBD2	CASRRGSGRGLYQETQYF	TGTGCCAGCAGACGGGGTAGCGGGAGAGGATTGTACCAAGAGACCCAGTACTTC
few	TRBV20-1	TRBJ1-5	.	CSARDPTGTRIQPQHF	TGCAGTGCTAGAGATCCCACGGGTACCCGGATTCAGCCCCAGCATTTT
many	TRBV7-3	TRBJ2-1	TRBD2	CASSSSGNNEQFF	TGTGCCAGCAGCTCTAGCGGGAACAATGAGCAGTTCTTC
.	TRBV30	TRBJ1-5	.	CAWRRYSNQPQHF	TGTGCCTGGAGAAGGTATAGCAATCAGCCCCAGCATTTT
few	TRBV7-2	TRBJ2-5	.	CASSLASRTVQETQYF	TGTGCCAGCAGCTTAGCATCGCGGACAGTACAGGAGACCCAGTACTTC
many	TRBV20-1	TRBJ2-1	TRBD1	CSALSQGAYNEQFF	TGCAGTGCTCTGTCCCAGGGGGCTTACAATGAGCAGTTCTTC
.	TRBV9	TRBJ1-5	.	CASSPRGDYNQPQHF	TGTGCCAGCAGCCCACGGGGGGACTACAATCAGCCCCAGCATTTT
few	TRBV27	TRBJ2-1	.	CASILGPSRELYNEQLF	TGTGCCAGCATTTTAGGGCCTTCGCGGGAACTATACAATGAGCAGTTATTC
many	TRBV20-1	TRBJ2-7	TRBD2	CSARDVGGRAYEQYF	TGCAGTGCTAGAGATGTTGGCGGGAGGGCTTACGAGCAGTACTTC
many	TRBV4-1	TRBJ2-7	TRBD2	CASSQESSGPTYEQYF	TGCGCCAGCAGCCAAGAGTCTAGCGGGCCTACCTACGAGCAGTACTTC
many	TRBV6-6	TRBJ1-5	.	CASTSFFARDQPQHF	TGTGCCAGCACCTCATTTTTCGCGAGGGATCAGCCCCAGCATTTT
many	TRBV10-3	TRBJ1-1	.	CAISEKGGTEAFF	TGTGCCATCAGTGAGAAAGGGGGCACTGAAGCTTTCTTT
many	TRBV5-4	TRBJ2-1	TRBD2	CASSLSLAGLNEQFF	TGTGCCAGCAGCTTATCACTAGCGGGGTTAAATGAGCAGTTCTTC
many	TRBV7-2	TRBJ2-1	TRBD2	CASSLLAGGPGNEQFF	TGTGCCAGCAGCTTACTAGCGGGAGGGCCGGGGAATGAGCAGTTCTTC
many	TRBV12-5	TRBJ2-5	.	CASGLVNQGETQYF	TGTGCTAGTGGTTTGGTAAATCAGGGTGAGACCCAGTACTTC
many	TRBV20-1	TRBJ2-3	TRBD2	CSARDGTSRGNTQYF	TGCAGTGCTAGAGATGGGACTAGCCGGGGGAATACGCAGTATTTT
.	TRBV10-2	TRBJ2-5	TRBD1	CASRDRVETQYF	TGCGCCAGCAGGGACAGGGTGGAGACCCAGTACTTC
many	TRBV4-2	TRBJ2-3	TRBD2	CTSSQELAGGGTDTQYF	TGTACCAGCAGCCAAGAGTTGGCGGGAGGGGGCACAGATACGCAGTATTTT
.	TRBV9	TRBJ1-2	.	CASSPFGGGYGYTF	TGTGCCAGCAGCCCCTTCGGGGGTGGCTATGGCTACACCTTC
many	TRBV29-1	TRBJ2-3	.	CSVDGGASTDTQYF	TGCAGCGTTGACGGTGGGGCTAGCACAGATACGCAGTATTTT
many	TRBV6-2/TRBV6-3	TRBJ2-1	.	CASSYKGFGQFF	TGTGCCAGCAGTTATAAGGGGTTTGGGCAGTTCTTC
many	TRBV5-1	TRBJ1-3	.	CASSLRGITGNTIYF	TGCGCCAGCAGCTTGCGGGGGATAACTGGAAACACCATATATTTT
many	TRBV20-1	TRBJ2-1	.	CSARDFNYNEQFF	TGCAGTGCTAGGGACTTCAACTACAATGAGCAGTTCTTC
many	TRBV6-2/TRBV6-3	TRBJ1-5	.	CASRDTYSNQPQHF	TGTGCCAGCCGGGACACCTATAGCAATCAGCCCCAGCATTTT
many	TRBV10-3	TRBJ2-5	.	CAISGGGSETQYF	TGTGCCATCAGTGGAGGGGGAAGTGAGACCCAGTACTTC
many	TRBV28	TRBJ2-1	.	CASRSPWGYNEQFF	TGTGCCAGCAGATCACCCTGGGGCTACAATGAGCAGTTCTTC
many	TRBV7-8	TRBJ2-1	.	CASSLQGFNEQFF	TGTGCCAGCAGCTTACAGGGGTTCAATGAGCAGTTCTTC
.	TRBV5-5	TRBJ2-2	.	CASSSRGQNTGELFF	TGCGCCAGCAGCTCGAGGGGACAGAACACCGGGGAGCTGTTTTTT
many	TRBV27	TRBJ1-1	TRBD1	CASSDRGFLAEAFF	TGTGCCAGCAGTGACAGGGGCTTTCTCGCTGAAGCTTTCTTT
many	TRBV29-1	TRBJ2-7	TRBD1	CSVGWDSSYEQYF	TGCAGCGTTGGATGGGACAGCTCCTACGAGCAGTACTTC
.	TRBV6-5	TRBJ2-1	TRBD2	CASLKGGALPMFF	TGTGCCAGCCTAAAGGGAGGGGCCCTGCCCATGTTCTTC
many	TRBV12-3/TRBV12-4	TRBJ1-3	.	CASSARRPSGNTIYF	TGTGCCAGCAGCGCCAGGCGTCCCTCTGGAAACACCATATATTTT
many	TRBV10-3	TRBJ2-6	TRBD1	CATYQTGEAGANVLTF	TGTGCCACCTACCAGACAGGGGAGGCTGGGGCCAACGTCCTGACTTTC
few	TRBV5-4	TRBJ1-6	.	CASSLDTSPHHF	TGTGCCAGCAGCTTGGACACTTCACCCCACCACTTT
many	TRBV28	TRBJ2-7	.	CASSFGPDEQYF	TGTGCCAGCAGTTTTGGTCCGGACGAGCAGTACTTC
few	TRBV7-9	TRBJ2-5	TRBD1	CATSPRDRGVFQETQYF	TGTGCCACCAGCCCCCGGGACAGGGGGGTCTTCCAAGAGACCCAGTACTTC
many	TRBV5-5	TRBJ1-2	.	CASSLDLQNYGYTF	TGTGCCAGCAGCTTGGACCTCCAGAACTATGGCTACACCTTC